These T cell receptor beta chains were read from a single sample in a study of shared clonotypes between healthy human individuals. Sequencing used immunoSEQ multiplex PCR; TCRdb keeps in-frame clones, though not all of them. The table lists roughly 2 million clones, 95% of them singletons. Source material: naive CD4+ T cells sorted from blood. Receptors originate from a young man in good health. Each CDR3 is given with its conserved first and last residue. A D gene is named only where the DNA matches it firmly. The size of a clone is reported for some rows only, either as once, few or many, or as a class for expanded clones.

CDR3aa: CASTGSSYLVNTEAFF
CDR3nt: TGTGCCAGCACAGGGAGTAGCTATCTAGTGAACACTGAAGCTTTCTTT
d_gene: NA
v_gene: TRBV28
abundance: once
j_gene: TRBJ1-1

CDR3aa: CASSFRTTYEQYF
CDR3nt: TGTGCCAGCAGTTTCAGGACTACCTACGAGCAGTACTTC
d_gene: NA
v_gene: TRBV27
abundance: NA
j_gene: TRBJ2-7

CDR3aa: CASSKALGRVGYEQYF
CDR3nt: TGTGCCAGCAGCAAAGCGCTCGGGAGGGTGGGGTACGAGCAGTACTTC
d_gene: NA
v_gene: TRBV21-1
abundance: NA
j_gene: TRBJ2-7

CDR3aa: CASSKVSSGWSGYEQYF
CDR3nt: TGTGCCAGCAGCAAAGTTTCTAGCGGGTGGTCTGGCTACGAGCAGTACTTC
d_gene: NA
v_gene: TRBV21-1
abundance: NA
j_gene: TRBJ2-7

CDR3aa: CASSLGGRQATVAKNIQYF
CDR3nt: TGTGCCAGCAGCTTAGGGGGGAGACAGGCGACAGTAGCCAAAAACATTCAGTACTTC
d_gene: NA
v_gene: TRBV7-8
abundance: NA
j_gene: TRBJ2-4

CDR3aa: CASSAHRDTEAFF
CDR3nt: TGTGCCAGCAGCGCTCACAGGGACACTGAAGCTTTCTTT
d_gene: NA
v_gene: TRBV11-2
abundance: NA
j_gene: TRBJ1-1

CDR3aa: CASSGRYQETQYF
CDR3nt: TGTGCCAGCAGCGGGAGGTACCAAGAGACCCAGTACTTC
d_gene: TRBD2
v_gene: TRBV6-5
abundance: NA
j_gene: TRBJ2-5

CDR3aa: CASKLGNEQYF
CDR3nt: TGTGCCAGCAAGCTTGGGAACGAGCAGTACTTC
d_gene: NA
v_gene: TRBV2
abundance: NA
j_gene: TRBJ2-7

CDR3aa: CASSSIPGQNTGELFF
CDR3nt: TGCGCCAGCAGCTCGATCCCGGGACAGAACACCGGGGAGCTGTTTTTT
d_gene: NA
v_gene: TRBV5-1
abundance: NA
j_gene: TRBJ2-2

CDR3aa: CSVEFRGATGELFF
CDR3nt: TGCAGCGTTGAATTTCGCGGGGCCACCGGGGAGCTGTTTTTT
d_gene: NA
v_gene: TRBV29-1
abundance: NA
j_gene: TRBJ2-2

CDR3aa: CASSQFVGTSGTYEQYF
CDR3nt: TGCGCCAGCAGCCAATTTGTCGGGACTAGCGGAACCTACGAGCAGTACTTC
d_gene: TRBD2
v_gene: TRBV4-1
abundance: NA
j_gene: TRBJ2-7

CDR3aa: CASRAGGQIVYEQYF
CDR3nt: TGTGCCAGTAGAGCGGGAGGACAGATCGTCTACGAGCAGTACTTC
d_gene: TRBD2
v_gene: TRBV19
abundance: NA
j_gene: TRBJ2-7

CDR3aa: CAISDGGTGELFF
CDR3nt: TGTGCCATCAGTGACGGAGGCACCGGGGAGCTGTTTTTT
d_gene: NA
v_gene: TRBV10-3
abundance: NA
j_gene: TRBJ2-2

CDR3aa: CASSFDVYSGANVLTF
CDR3nt: TGTGCCAGCAGCTTTGACGTATACTCTGGGGCCAACGTCCTGACTTTC
d_gene: NA
v_gene: TRBV7-2
abundance: once
j_gene: TRBJ2-6

CDR3aa: CASSYDGGTSYEQYF
CDR3nt: TGTGCCAGCAGTTATGACGGTGGGACTAGCTACGAGCAGTACTTC
d_gene: TRBD2
v_gene: TRBV6-6
abundance: NA
j_gene: TRBJ2-7

CDR3aa: CASSEGLELADTQYF
CDR3nt: TGTGCCAGCAGTGAAGGCCTAGAACTCGCAGATACGCAGTATTTT
d_gene: NA
v_gene: TRBV2
abundance: NA
j_gene: TRBJ2-3

CDR3aa: CASSPVGLANRGEQFF
CDR3nt: TGTGCCAGCTCACCGGTGGGCCTAGCGAATAGGGGTGAGCAGTTCTTC
d_gene: NA
v_gene: TRBV18
abundance: NA
j_gene: TRBJ2-1

CDR3aa: CASSLGDFYGYTF
CDR3nt: TGTGCCAGCAGTCTCGGGGACTTCTATGGCTACACCTTC
d_gene: NA
v_gene: TRBV2
abundance: NA
j_gene: TRBJ1-2

CDR3aa: CASSLADINGELFF
CDR3nt: TGTGCCAGCAGCTTAGCAGACATAAACGGGGAGCTGTTTTTT
d_gene: NA
v_gene: TRBV7-2
abundance: NA
j_gene: TRBJ2-2

CDR3aa: CASSQDVDAAGTQYF
CDR3nt: TGCGCCAGCAGCCAAGATGTCGACGCCGCGGGGACCCAGTACTTC
d_gene: NA
v_gene: TRBV4-3
abundance: NA
j_gene: TRBJ2-5

CDR3aa: CASSTLQGTYYGYTF
CDR3nt: TGTGCCAGTAGTACGCTCCAGGGGACATATTATGGCTACACCTTC
d_gene: NA
v_gene: TRBV19
abundance: NA
j_gene: TRBJ1-2

CDR3aa: CASSRRTGEGKTQYF
CDR3nt: TGTGCCAGCAGCCGGCGGACAGGGGAGGGGAAGACCCAGTACTTC
d_gene: TRBD1
v_gene: TRBV7-9
abundance: once
j_gene: TRBJ2-5

CDR3aa: CASSLGHLWTGSLQETQYF
CDR3nt: TGTGCCAGCAGCTTAGGCCATCTTTGGACAGGTAGCCTGCAAGAGACCCAGTACTTC
d_gene: TRBD1
v_gene: TRBV7-2
abundance: NA
j_gene: TRBJ2-5

CDR3aa: CASSAKYEQYF
CDR3nt: TGTGCCAGCAGCGCAAAATACGAGCAGTACTTC
d_gene: NA
v_gene: TRBV9
abundance: NA
j_gene: TRBJ2-7

CDR3aa: CSVEATLGYNEQFF
CDR3nt: TGCAGCGTTGAAGCGACACTTGGGTACAATGAGCAGTTCTTC
d_gene: NA
v_gene: TRBV29-1
abundance: once
j_gene: TRBJ2-1

CDR3aa: CASSLVLGYPSNQPQHF
CDR3nt: TGTGCCAGCAGCTTGGTTTTGGGGTATCCCTCCAATCAGCCCCAGCATTTT
d_gene: NA
v_gene: TRBV5-8
abundance: NA
j_gene: TRBJ1-5

CDR3aa: CASSEGGTYNSPLHF
CDR3nt: TGTGCCAGCAGCGAAGGGGGTACCTATAATTCACCCCTCCACTTT
d_gene: NA
v_gene: TRBV7-9
abundance: NA
j_gene: TRBJ1-6

CDR3aa: CASSMTEYTEAFF
CDR3nt: TGTGCCAGCTCGATGACAGAGTACACTGAAGCTTTCTTT
d_gene: NA
v_gene: TRBV18
abundance: NA
j_gene: TRBJ1-1

CDR3aa: CATGSRLSTDTQYF
CDR3nt: TGTGCCACCGGCAGCCGGTTGAGCACAGATACGCAGTATTTT
d_gene: NA
v_gene: TRBV10-3
abundance: NA
j_gene: TRBJ2-3

CDR3aa: CASSPEGGRLDEQFF
CDR3nt: TGTGCCAGCAGCCCGGAGGGCGGGAGGTTGGATGAGCAGTTCTTC
d_gene: TRBD2
v_gene: TRBV5-4
abundance: NA
j_gene: TRBJ2-1

CDR3aa: CASSIEGQGNQPQHF
CDR3nt: TGTGCCAGTAGTATTGAAGGGCAAGGGAATCAGCCCCAGCATTTT
d_gene: NA
v_gene: TRBV19
abundance: NA
j_gene: TRBJ1-5

CDR3aa: CASSLLSGERNGYTF
CDR3nt: TGTGCCAGCAGCTTGTTATCAGGGGAGCGGAATGGCTACACCTTC
d_gene: NA
v_gene: TRBV5-4
abundance: NA
j_gene: TRBJ1-2